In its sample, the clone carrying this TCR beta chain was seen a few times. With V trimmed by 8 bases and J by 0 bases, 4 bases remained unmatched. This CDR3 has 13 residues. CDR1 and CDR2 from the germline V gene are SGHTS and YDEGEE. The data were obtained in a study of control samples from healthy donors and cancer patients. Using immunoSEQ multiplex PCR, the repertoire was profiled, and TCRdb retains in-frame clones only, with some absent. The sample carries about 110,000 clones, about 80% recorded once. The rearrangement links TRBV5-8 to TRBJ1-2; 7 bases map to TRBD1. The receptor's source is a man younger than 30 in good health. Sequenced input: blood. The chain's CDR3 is CASLDRANYGYTF. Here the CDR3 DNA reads TGTGCCAGTCTAGACAGGGCTAACTATGGCTACACCTTC. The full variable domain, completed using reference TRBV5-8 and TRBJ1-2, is EAGVTQSPTHLIKTRGQQATLRCSPISGHTSVYWYQQALGLGLQFLLWYDEGEERNRGNFPPRFSGRQFPNYSSELNVNALELEDSALYLCASLDRANYGYTFGSGTRLTVV.